One sample yielded the 12 T cell receptor beta chains listed below, sequenced in a study of early T cells in non-severe SARS-CoV-2 infection. TCRdb processed the 5' RACE reads anew with MiXCR; each CDR3 protein has one entry. The sample holds some 54,000 distinct CDR3 sequences, over 7.5% seen once. Sequencing was carried out using whole blood. These receptors all stem from an adult who was a healthcare worker with PCR-confirmed SARS-CoV-2 infection or an uninfected control (not recorded which).

In this sample, this clonotype turned up many times. The chain has TRBV7-2 and TRBJ2-1; 7 bases line up with TRBD1. From germline, CDR1 is SGHTA and CDR2 FQGNSA. The CDR3 totals 14 residues. J lost 8 bases, V lost 1 base, and 5 bases had no gene match. The CDR3 protein is CASSLDGTGDEQFF. CDR3 sequence (DNA): TGTGCCAGCAGCTTAGACGGAACAGGGGATGAGCAGTTCTTC.

The CDR3: CASSSSPSGRVYGNIQYF. CDR3 DNA: TGTGCCAGCAGCTCGTCACCTAGCGGGAGGGTTTACGGAAACATTCAGTACTTC. The chain combines TRBV7-6 with TRBJ2-4, with 12 nucleotides matching TRBD2. The CDR3 spans 18 residues. Per germline, CDR1 SGHVS and CDR2 FNYEAQ. The V gene end was trimmed by 4 bases and the J gene end by 6 bases; junction bases not matched to a gene: 13. Full variable domain (missing parts from reference TRBV7-6 and TRBJ2-4): GAGVSQSPRYKVTKRGQDVALRCDPISGHVSLYWYRQALGQGPEFLTYFNYEAQQDKSGLPNDRFSAERPEGSISTLTIQRTEQRDSAMYRCASSSSPSGRVYGNIQYFGAGTRLSVL.

The chain joins TRBV14 to TRBJ2-5; D is unresolved. This CDR3 has 13 residues. The V end lost 5 bases, the J end lost 4 bases, and 11 bases lay between the germline ends. In germline, CDR1 is SGHDN, CDR2 FVKESK. The CDR3 sequence is CASSYEDRETQYF. Here the CDR3 DNA reads TGTGCCAGCAGCTACGAGGACCGAGAGACCCAGTACTTC. The full variable domain, rest sourced from reference TRBV14 and TRBJ2-5, is EAGVTQFPSHSVIEKGQTVTLRCDPISGHDNLYWYRRVMGKEIKFLLHFVKESKQDESGMPNNRFLAERTGGTYSTLKVQPAELEDSGVYFCASSYEDRETQYFGPGTRLLVL.

There are many counts of this clonotype. V and J are TRBV7-8 and TRBJ2-3; perhaps TRBD2 as D (5 bases). This CDR3 is built from 12 residues. Germline V gene data show CDR1 as SGHVS and CDR2 as FQNEAQ. The V end lost 4 bases, the J end lost 11 bases, and 13 bases lay between the germline ends. CDR3 DNA: TGTGCCAGCAGCTCCGCGGGTAGATTGCAGTATTTT. Amino acids: CASSSAGRLQYF.

This clonotype was seen repeatedly, ten times or more. This chain links TRBV11-2 with TRBJ2-2, with D perhaps TRBD1 (5 bases). The germline CDR1 and CDR2 sequences are SGHAT and FQNNGV. The V end was cut by 2 bases, the J end by 4 bases, with 14 bases between. The CDR3 runs 16 residues. The CDR3 DNA follows: TGTGCCAGCAGCTTATTGCAGGGCGGTATCACCGGGGAGCTGTTTTTT. This translates into CASSLLQGGITGELFF.

With regard to this clonotype: Its ends do not fully match the called genes, so a read error is possible. This sequence joins TRBV5-1 and TRBJ1-1; D perhaps matches TRBD1 (5 bases). CDR3 length: 14 residues. Germline loops: CDR1 SGHRS, CDR2 YFSETQ. CDR3 residues: CASSFQGMNTEVFF. In nucleotides, the CDR3 is TGCGCCAGCAGCTTTCAGGGCATGAACACTGAAGTTTTCTTT.

V usage is TRBV23-1 and J usage is TRBJ2-1; 7 positions agree with TRBD2. TRBV23-1 is placed among ORFs of uncertain function. The CDR3 is 17 residues long. Trimming cost V 4 bases and J 7 bases; bases outside gene matches: 16. The CDR3 DNA is TGCGCCAGCAGTCCTCAAAGGTCGCCTAGCGGAGGAAATGAGCAGTTCTTC. It encodes CASSPQRSPSGGNEQFF.

Many counts were recorded for this clonotype. The V gene is TRBV14, the J gene TRBJ2-1, with TRBD2 identical over 10 bases. The CDR3 loop spans 15 amino acids. V shed 3 bases and J 4 bases; nucleotides not matched to a gene: 3. The V gene's germline CDR1 is SGHDN and CDR2 FVKESK. CDR3 protein: CASSHVTSGYNEQFF. CDR3 nucleotides: TGTGCCAGCAGCCATGTGACTAGCGGGTACAATGAGCAGTTCTTC.

This clonotype turned up a few times. The chain carries TRBV7-9 and TRBJ2-3; the D gene is possibly TRBD2 (6 bases). CDR1 SEHNR and CDR2 FQNEAQ come from the germline V gene (reference sequence). V was pared by 5 bases and J by 3 bases, with 15 bases between. The CDR3 has 15 amino acids. The CDR3 protein is CASSGSSANTDTQYF. CDR3 DNA: TGTGCCAGCAGCGGTTCTAGCGCTAATACAGATACGCAGTATTTT.

This clonotype was seen repeatedly, ten times or more. V usage is TRBV7-2 and J usage is TRBJ2-5, with 7 nucleotides matching TRBD2. Losses at the gene ends were 1 base for V and 3 bases for J; bases not matched to a gene: 2. Germline V CDR1 and CDR2: SGHTA, FQGNSA. The CDR3 is 14 residues long. CDR3 in amino acids: CASSLVLAEETQYF. The CDR3 nucleotides read TGTGCCAGCAGCTTAGTCCTAGCGGAAGAGACCCAGTACTTC.

This clonotype came up many times. The J gene is TRBJ1-6, the V gene TRBV12-3 or TRBV12-4; a weak D match, TRBD1 (5 bases). The CDR3 spans 14 residues. Trimming removed 1 base from V and 8 bases from J, with 9 bases in between. The CDR3 bases are TGTGCCAGCAGTTTAGAGGCAGGGTATTCACCCCTCCACTTT. Its translation: CASSLEAGYSPLHF.

The V and J genes are TRBV20-1 and TRBJ2-7, with 8 bases identical to TRBD1. CDR1 DFQATT and CDR2 SNEGSKA come from the germline V gene (reference sequence). This CDR3 has 15 amino acids. The V segment lost 1 base and the J segment 2 bases; nucleotides outside the gene matches: 7. The CDR3 nucleotides read TGCAGTGCTAGAGTGAACAGGGGGTACACCTACGAGCAGTACTTC. The encoded protein is CSARVNRGYTYEQYF.